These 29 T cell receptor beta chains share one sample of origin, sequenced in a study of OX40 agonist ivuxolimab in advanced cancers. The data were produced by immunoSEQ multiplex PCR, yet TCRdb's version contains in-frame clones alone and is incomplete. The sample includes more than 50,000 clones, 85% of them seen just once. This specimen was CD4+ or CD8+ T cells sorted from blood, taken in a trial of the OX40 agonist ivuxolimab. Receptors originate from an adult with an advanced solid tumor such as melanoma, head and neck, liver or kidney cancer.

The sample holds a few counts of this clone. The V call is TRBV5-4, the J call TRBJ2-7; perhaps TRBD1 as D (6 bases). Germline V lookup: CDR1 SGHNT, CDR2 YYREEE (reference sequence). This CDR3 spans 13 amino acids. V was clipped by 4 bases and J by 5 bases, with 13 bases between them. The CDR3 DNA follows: TGTGCCAGCAGCGCAACAGGGTACCACGAGCAGTACTTC. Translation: CASSATGYHEQYF. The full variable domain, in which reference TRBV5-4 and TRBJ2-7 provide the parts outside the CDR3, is ETGVTQSPTHLIKTRGQQVTLRCSSQSGHNTVSWYQQALGQGPQFIFQYYREEENGRGNFPPRFSGLQFPNYSSELNVNALELDDSALYLCASSATGYHEQYFGPGTRLTVT.

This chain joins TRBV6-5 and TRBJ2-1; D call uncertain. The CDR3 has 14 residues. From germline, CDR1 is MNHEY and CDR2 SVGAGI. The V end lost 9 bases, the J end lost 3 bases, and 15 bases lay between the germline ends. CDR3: CASSVGVIYNEQFF. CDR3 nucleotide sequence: TGTGCCAGTTCGGTAGGAGTTATCTACAATGAGCAGTTCTTC.

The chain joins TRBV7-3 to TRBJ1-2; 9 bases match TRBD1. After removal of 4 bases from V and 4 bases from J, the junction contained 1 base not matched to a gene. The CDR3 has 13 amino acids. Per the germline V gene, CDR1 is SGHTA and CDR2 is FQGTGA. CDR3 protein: CASSSGQGYGYTF. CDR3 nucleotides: TGTGCCAGCAGCTCGGGACAGGGCTATGGCTACACCTTC.

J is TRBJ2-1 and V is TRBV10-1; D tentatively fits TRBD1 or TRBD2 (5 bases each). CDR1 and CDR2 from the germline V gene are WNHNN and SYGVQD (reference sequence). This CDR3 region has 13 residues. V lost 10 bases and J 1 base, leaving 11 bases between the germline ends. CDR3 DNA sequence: TGCGCCACAGGGACCGGTTCCTACAATGAGCAGTTCTTC. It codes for CATGTGSYNEQFF.

Here the CDR3 reads CASSLDNYEQYF. The DNA for the CDR3 is TGTGCCAGCAGTCTGGACAACTACGAGCAGTACTTC. V is TRBV7-9 and J is TRBJ2-7; D may be TRBD1 (5 bases). V lost 6 bases and J lost 3, with 9 bases in between. The germline CDR1 and CDR2 sequences are SEHNR and FQNEAQ (reference sequence). CDR3 length equals 12 residues.

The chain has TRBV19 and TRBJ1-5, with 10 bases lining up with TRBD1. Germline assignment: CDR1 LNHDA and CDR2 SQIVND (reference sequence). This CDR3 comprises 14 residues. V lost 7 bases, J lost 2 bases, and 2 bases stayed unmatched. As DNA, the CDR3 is TGTGCCAGTACCGGGACAGGGGGCAATCAGCCCCAGCATTTT. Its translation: CASTGTGGNQPQHF.

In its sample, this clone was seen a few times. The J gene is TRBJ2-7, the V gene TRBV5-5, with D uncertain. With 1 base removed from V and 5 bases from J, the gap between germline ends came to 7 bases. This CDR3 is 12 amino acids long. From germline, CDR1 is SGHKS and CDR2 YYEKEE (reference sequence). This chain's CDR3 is CASSLSRDEQYF. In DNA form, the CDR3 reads TGTGCCAGCAGCTTGTCTAGGGACGAGCAGTACTTC.

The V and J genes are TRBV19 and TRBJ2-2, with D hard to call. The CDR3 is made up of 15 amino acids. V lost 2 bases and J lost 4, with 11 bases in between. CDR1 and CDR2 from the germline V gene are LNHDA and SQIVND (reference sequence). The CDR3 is CASSIRTYRTGELFF. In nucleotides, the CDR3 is TGTGCCAGTAGTATACGGACCTACCGCACCGGGGAGCTGTTTTTT.

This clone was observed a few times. CDR3: CASPPRNTEAFF. In DNA, the CDR3 is TGTGCCAGCCCCCCGAGGAACACTGAAGCTTTCTTT. This chain uses TRBV18 with TRBJ1-1; D gene ambiguous. This CDR3 region has 12 residues. V lost 8 bases, J lost 1 base, and 8 bases lay in between. Germline V gives CDR1 KGHSH, CDR2 LQKENI.

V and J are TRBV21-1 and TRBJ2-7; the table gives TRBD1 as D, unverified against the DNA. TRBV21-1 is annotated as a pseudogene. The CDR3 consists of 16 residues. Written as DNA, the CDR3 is TGTGCCAGCAGCAAAGTTTGGTCCCAGTCCCTCTACGAGCAGTACTTC. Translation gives CASSKVWSQSLYEQYF.

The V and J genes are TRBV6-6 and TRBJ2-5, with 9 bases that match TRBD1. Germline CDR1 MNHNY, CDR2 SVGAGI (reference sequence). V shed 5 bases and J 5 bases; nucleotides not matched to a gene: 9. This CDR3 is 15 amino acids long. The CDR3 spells CASSTRDRAGETQYF. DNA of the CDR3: TGTGCCAGCAGTACCAGGGACAGGGCCGGGGAGACCCAGTACTTC.

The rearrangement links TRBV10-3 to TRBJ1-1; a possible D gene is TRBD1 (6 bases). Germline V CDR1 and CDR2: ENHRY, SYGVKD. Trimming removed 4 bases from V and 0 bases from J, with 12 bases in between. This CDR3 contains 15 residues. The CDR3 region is CAISAGHPVNTEAFF. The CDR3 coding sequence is TGTGCCATCAGTGCGGGACACCCCGTGAACACTGAAGCTTTCTTT.

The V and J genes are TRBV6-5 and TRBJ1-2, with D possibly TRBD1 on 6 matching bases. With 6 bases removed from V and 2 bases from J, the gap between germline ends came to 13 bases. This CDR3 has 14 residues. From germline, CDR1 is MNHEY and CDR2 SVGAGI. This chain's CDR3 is CASRKATGNYGYTF. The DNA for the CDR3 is TGTGCCAGCAGGAAGGCCACAGGGAACTATGGCTACACCTTC.

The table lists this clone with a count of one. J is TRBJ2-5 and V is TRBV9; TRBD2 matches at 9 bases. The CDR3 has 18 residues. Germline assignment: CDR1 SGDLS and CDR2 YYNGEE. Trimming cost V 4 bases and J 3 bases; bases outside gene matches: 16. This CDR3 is CASSPGGRVVRGEETQYF. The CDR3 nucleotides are TGTGCCAGCAGCCCAGGCGGGAGGGTGGTTAGGGGGGAAGAGACCCAGTACTTC.

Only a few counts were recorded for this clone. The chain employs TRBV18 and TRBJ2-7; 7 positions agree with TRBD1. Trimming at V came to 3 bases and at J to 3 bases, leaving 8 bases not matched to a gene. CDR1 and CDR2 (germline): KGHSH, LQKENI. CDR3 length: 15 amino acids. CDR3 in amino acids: CASSPGPRGNYEQYF. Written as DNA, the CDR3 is TGTGCCAGCTCACCCGGGCCCAGGGGGAACTACGAGCAGTACTTC.

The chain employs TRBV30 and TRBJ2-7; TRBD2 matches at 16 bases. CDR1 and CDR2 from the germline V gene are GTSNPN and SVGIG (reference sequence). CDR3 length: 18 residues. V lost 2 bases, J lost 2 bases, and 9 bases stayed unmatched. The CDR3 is CAWSHPGLAGGPPYEQYF. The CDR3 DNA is TGTGCCTGGAGTCACCCGGGACTAGCGGGAGGGCCCCCCTACGAGCAGTACTTC. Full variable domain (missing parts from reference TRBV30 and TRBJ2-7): SQTIHQWPATLVQPVGSPLSLECTVEGTSNPNLYWYRQAAGRGLQLLFYSVGIGQISSEVPQNLSASRPQDRQFILSSKKLLLSDSGFYLCAWSHPGLAGGPPYEQYFGPGTRLTVT.

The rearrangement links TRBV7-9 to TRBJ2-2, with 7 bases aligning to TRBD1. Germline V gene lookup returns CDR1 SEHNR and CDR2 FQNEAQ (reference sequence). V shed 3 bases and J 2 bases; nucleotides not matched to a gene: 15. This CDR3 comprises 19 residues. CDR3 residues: CASSLGAVRAGGNTGELFF. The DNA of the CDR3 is TGTGCCAGCAGCTTGGGGGCCGTCCGAGCAGGGGGAAACACCGGGGAGCTGTTTTTT. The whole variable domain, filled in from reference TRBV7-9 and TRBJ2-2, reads DTGVSQNPRHKITKRGQNVTFRCDPISEHNRLYWYRQTLGQGPEFLTYFQNEAQLEKSRLLSDRFSAERPKGSFSTLEIQRTEQGDSAMYLCASSLGAVRAGGNTGELFFGEGSRLTVL.

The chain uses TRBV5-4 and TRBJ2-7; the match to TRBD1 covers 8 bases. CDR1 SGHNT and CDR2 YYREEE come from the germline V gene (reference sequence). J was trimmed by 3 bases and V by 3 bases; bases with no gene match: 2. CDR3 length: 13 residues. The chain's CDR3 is CASSSGQGYEQYF. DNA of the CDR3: TGTGCCAGCAGCTCCGGACAGGGCTACGAGCAGTACTTC.

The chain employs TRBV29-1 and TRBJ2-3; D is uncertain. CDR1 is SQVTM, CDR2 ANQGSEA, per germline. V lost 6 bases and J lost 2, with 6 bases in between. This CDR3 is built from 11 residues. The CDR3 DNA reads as TGCAGCGTCGCCCCCACAGATACGCAGTATTTT. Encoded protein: CSVAPTDTQYF.

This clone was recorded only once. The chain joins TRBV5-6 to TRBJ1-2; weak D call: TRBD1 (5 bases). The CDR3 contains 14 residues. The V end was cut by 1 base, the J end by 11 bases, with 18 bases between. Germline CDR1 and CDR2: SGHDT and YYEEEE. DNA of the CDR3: TGTGCCAGCAGCTTGCTTACCGGGACGGACCTTTACACCTTC. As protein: CASSLLTGTDLYTF.

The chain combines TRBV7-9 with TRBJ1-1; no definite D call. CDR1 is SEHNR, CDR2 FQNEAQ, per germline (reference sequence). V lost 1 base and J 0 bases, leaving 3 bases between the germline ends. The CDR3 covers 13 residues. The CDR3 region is CASSLDVNTEAFF. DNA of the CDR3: TGTGCCAGCAGCTTAGATGTGAACACTGAAGCTTTCTTT.

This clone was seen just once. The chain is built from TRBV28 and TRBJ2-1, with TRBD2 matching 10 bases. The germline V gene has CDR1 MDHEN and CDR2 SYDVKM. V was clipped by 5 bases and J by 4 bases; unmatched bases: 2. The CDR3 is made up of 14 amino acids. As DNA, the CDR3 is TGTGCCAGCAGTCTAGCGGGAGATTACAATGAGCAGTTCTTC. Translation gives CASSLAGDYNEQFF. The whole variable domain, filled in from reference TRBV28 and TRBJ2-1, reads DVKVTQSSRYLVKRTGEKVFLECVQDMDHENMFWYRQDPGLGLRLIYFSYDVKMKEKGDIPEGYSVSREKKERFSLILESASTNQTSMYLCASSLAGDYNEQFFGPGTRLTVL.

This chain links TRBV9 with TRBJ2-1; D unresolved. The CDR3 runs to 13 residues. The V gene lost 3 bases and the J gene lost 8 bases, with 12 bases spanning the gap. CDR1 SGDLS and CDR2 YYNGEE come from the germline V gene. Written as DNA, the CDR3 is TGTGCCAGCAGCGCCCTCCCCGCCGATGAGCAGTTCTTC. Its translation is CASSALPADEQFF.

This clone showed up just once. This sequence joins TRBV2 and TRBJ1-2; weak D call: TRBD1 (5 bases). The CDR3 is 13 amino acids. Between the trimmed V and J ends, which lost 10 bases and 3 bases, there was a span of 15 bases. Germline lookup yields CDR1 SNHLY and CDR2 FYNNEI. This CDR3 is CATTGTYDYGYTF. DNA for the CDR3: TGTGCCACTACCGGGACGTACGACTATGGCTACACCTTC.

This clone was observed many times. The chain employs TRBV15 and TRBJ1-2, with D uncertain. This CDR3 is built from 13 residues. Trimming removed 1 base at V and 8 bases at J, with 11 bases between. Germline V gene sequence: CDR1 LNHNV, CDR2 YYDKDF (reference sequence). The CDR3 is CATSRVPAGGYTF. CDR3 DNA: TGTGCCACCAGCAGAGTCCCTGCGGGGGGCTACACCTTC. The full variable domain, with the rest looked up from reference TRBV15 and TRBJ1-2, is DAMVIQNPRYQVTQFGKPVTLSCSQTLNHNVMYWYQQKSSQAPKLLFHYYDKDFNNEADTPDNFQSRRPNTSFCFLDIRSPGLGDTAMYLCATSRVPAGGYTFGSGTRLTVV.

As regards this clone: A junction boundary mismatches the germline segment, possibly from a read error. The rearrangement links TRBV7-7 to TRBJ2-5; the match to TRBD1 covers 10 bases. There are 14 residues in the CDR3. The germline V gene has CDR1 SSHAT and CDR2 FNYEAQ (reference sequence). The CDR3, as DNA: TGTGCTAGCACCCCCGGGACAGGGGCAGAGACCCAGTACTTC. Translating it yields CASTPGTGAETQYF.

CDR3 sequence reads: CASSIPTGGAAYNEQFF. The CDR3, as DNA: TGTGCCAGTAGTATACCCACAGGGGGCGCAGCCTACAATGAGCAGTTCTTC. The chain joins TRBV19 to TRBJ2-1, with 9 bases identical to TRBD1. CDR3 length equals 17 residues. V was clipped by 2 bases and J by 2 bases; unmatched bases: 7. Germline values: CDR1 LNHDA, CDR2 SQIVND (reference sequence). The full variable domain, rest sourced from reference TRBV19 and TRBJ2-1, is DGGITQSPKYLFRKEGQNVTLSCEQNLNHDAMYWYRQDPGQGLRLIYYSQIVNDFQKGDIAEGYSVSREKKESFPLTVTSAQKNPTAFYLCASSIPTGGAAYNEQFFGPGTRLTVL.

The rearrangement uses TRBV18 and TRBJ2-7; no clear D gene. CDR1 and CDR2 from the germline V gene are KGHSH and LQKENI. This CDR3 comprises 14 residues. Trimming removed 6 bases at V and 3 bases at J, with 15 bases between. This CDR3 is CASSPVEVSYEQYF. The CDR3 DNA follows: TGTGCCAGCTCGCCAGTCGAGGTTAGCTACGAGCAGTACTTC.

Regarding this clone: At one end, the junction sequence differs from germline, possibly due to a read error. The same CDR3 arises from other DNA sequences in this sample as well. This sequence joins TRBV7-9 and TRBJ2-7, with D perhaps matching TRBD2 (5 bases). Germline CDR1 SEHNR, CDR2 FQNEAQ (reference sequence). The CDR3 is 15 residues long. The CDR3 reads CASSLAGLNSYEQYF. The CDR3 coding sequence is TGTGCCAGCAGCTTAGCAGGACTGAACTCCTACGAGCAGTATTTC.